This passage covers 24 T cell receptor beta chains from one sample sequenced in a study of cytomegalovirus exposure and HLA in healthy donors. Primers included in the PCR were 60 Vbeta and 13 Jbeta primers. Method: immunoSEQ multiplex PCR; TCRdb's copy keeps in-frame clones and lacks some. The sample yields around 190,000 clones, about 85% seen once. The sequenced sample consisted of PBMCs. The source of these receptors is a woman aged 50 to 60 in good health and CMV-seronegative.

The rearrangement uses TRBV28 and TRBJ2-5; D is possibly TRBD1 (6 bases). CDR3 size: 13 residues. Trimming left V 5 bases short and J 5 bases short, with 12 bases between. Per germline, CDR1 MDHEN and CDR2 SYDVKM. The CDR3 DNA reads TGTGCCAGCAGTGATGACAGGTCGGAGACCCAGTACTTC. It translates to CASSDDRSETQYF.

This sequence joins TRBV2 and TRBJ2-7; D is uncertain. Per the germline V gene, CDR1 is SNHLY and CDR2 is FYNNEI. Trimming left V 2 bases short and J 4 bases short, with 12 bases between. The CDR3 has 14 residues. The CDR3 here is CASSESAFGYEQYF. CDR3 DNA: TGTGCCAGCAGTGAATCGGCTTTCGGGTACGAGCAGTACTTC. The full variable domain, in which reference TRBV2 and TRBJ2-7 provide the parts outside the CDR3, is EPEVTQTPSHQVTQMGQEVILRCVPISNHLYFYWYRQILGQKVEFLVSFYNNEISEKSEIFDDQFSVERPDGSNFTLKIRSTKLEDSAMYFCASSESAFGYEQYFGPGTRLTVT.

This chain connects TRBV5-1 to TRBJ2-3; a possible D gene is TRBD2 (6 bases). The CDR3 contains 15 residues. CDR1 SGHRS and CDR2 YFSETQ come from the germline V gene. Trimming shortened V by 5 bases and J by 1 base, and 14 bases separated the two germline ends. CDR3 nucleotide sequence: TGCGCCAGCAGTCTCATGGCTAGCGGCACAGATACGCAGTATTTT. Its translation is CASSLMASGTDTQYF.

This clone showed up just a few times. The sample contains more than one DNA sequence encoding this CDR3. The V gene is TRBV28, the J gene TRBJ1-1; the match to TRBD1 covers 10 bases. Unmatched junction bases numbered 0, after V lost 6 bases and J lost 2 bases. Germline lookup yields CDR1 MDHEN and CDR2 SYDVKM. The CDR3 contains 13 residues. The CDR3 region is CASRTGGNTEAFF. For the CDR3, the DNA is TGTGCCAGCAGGACAGGGGGCAACACTGAAGCTTTCTTT.

The chain carries TRBV9 and TRBJ2-3, with D perhaps matching TRBD1 (7 bases). This CDR3 spans 16 amino acids. V dropped 0 bases and J dropped 9 bases, with 20 bases sitting between them. Germline values: CDR1 SGDLS, CDR2 YYNGEE. CDR3 coding DNA: TGTGCCAGCAGCGTAGCCGCAGGCCAGGGGGGCAGCACGCAGTATTTT. As protein: CASSVAAGQGGSTQYF.

This clone appeared a few times. V gene TRBV5-1 combines with J gene TRBJ2-1; TRBD1 might be the D (5 bases). The CDR3 extends over 14 amino acids. V was shortened by 4 bases and J by 0 bases, with 8 bases between the two germline ends. Germline CDR1 is SGHRS and CDR2 is YFSETQ. CDR3 nucleotides: TGCGCCAGCAGCATGGACACCTCCTACAATGAGCAGTTCTTC. Protein sequence: CASSMDTSYNEQFF.

The chain is built from TRBV15 and TRBJ1-2; 7 nucleotides agree with TRBD1. This CDR3 is 14 amino acids long. Germline lookup yields CDR1 LNHNV and CDR2 YYDKDF (reference sequence). J was trimmed by 4 bases and V by 0 bases; bases with no gene match: 2. This CDR3 is CATSRDRTGYGYTF. The CDR3 DNA reads as TGTGCCACCAGCAGAGATAGGACAGGCTATGGCTACACCTTC.

The V call is TRBV5-6, the J call TRBJ2-7; 12 nucleotides align to TRBD2. The CDR3 has 17 amino acids. V lost 7 bases, J lost 7 bases, and 18 bases stayed unmatched. Germline V gene data show CDR1 as SGHDT and CDR2 as YYEEEE. The CDR3: CASALTPTSGRFGEQYF. The CDR3, as DNA: TGTGCCAGCGCCCTTACCCCGACTAGCGGGAGATTTGGAGAGCAGTACTTC.

The rearrangement joins TRBV7-2 to TRBJ2-7; D is possibly TRBD2 (5 bases). This CDR3 is 14 amino acids long. With 5 bases removed from V and 3 bases from J, the gap between germline ends came to 14 bases. Germline V gene data show CDR1 as SGHTA and CDR2 as FQGNSA. The CDR3 is CASSHPGFLYEQYF. The CDR3 nucleotides read TGTGCCAGCAGCCACCCGGGGTTCCTCTACGAGCAGTACTTC.

The chain recombines TRBV2 with TRBJ2-1; TRBD2 aligns across 7 bases. The CDR3 has 14 residues. Trimming cost V 4 bases and J 3 bases; bases outside gene matches: 3. CDR1 SNHLY and CDR2 FYNNEI come from the germline V gene. The CDR3 protein is CASSGDYLYNEQFF. CDR3 coding DNA: TGTGCCAGCAGTGGGGACTACCTCTACAATGAGCAGTTCTTC.

This clone has just a few counts. V usage is TRBV4-3 and J usage is TRBJ1-1; D is perhaps TRBD1 (6 bases). Germline V gives CDR1 LGHNA, CDR2 YSLEER. Trimming removed 0 bases at V and 3 bases at J, with 23 bases between. This CDR3 is built from 19 residues. CDR3 DNA: TGCGCCAGCAGCCAAGATGTTAACACTCGAGGGGGTCGGTACACTGAAGCTTTCTTT. This codes for CASSQDVNTRGGRYTEAFF.

This chain connects TRBV9 to TRBJ2-1; D might be TRBD2 (7 bases). The ends were cut back, 3 bases at V and 8 bases at J, with 9 bases in the middle. The CDR3 is 12 amino acids. Germline V gives CDR1 SGDLS, CDR2 YYNGEE. The CDR3 sequence is CASSGGGDEQFF. The CDR3 DNA sequence: TGTGCCAGCAGCGGAGGGGGGGATGAGCAGTTCTTC.

This clone was picked up a small number of times. The chain links TRBV6-5 to TRBJ1-1, with 7 bases matching TRBD1. Germline CDR1 and CDR2: MNHEY and SVGAGI. This CDR3 region has 15 residues. J was trimmed by 1 base and V by 5 bases; bases with no gene match: 7. CDR3 residues: CASSPRTGGNTEAFF. The CDR3, as DNA: TGTGCCAGCAGTCCCCGGACAGGAGGGAACACTGAAGCTTTCTTT.

The rearrangement joins TRBV7-6 to TRBJ2-3; 9 positions match TRBD2. Looked up from germline, CDR1 is SGHVS and CDR2 is FNYEAQ. With V trimmed by 2 bases and J by 2 bases, 2 bases remained unmatched. The length of the CDR3 is 15 residues. The CDR3 is CASSLLAGATDTQYF. DNA for the CDR3: TGTGCCAGCAGCTTATTAGCGGGAGCCACAGATACGCAGTATTTT.

This rearrangement joins TRBV28 to TRBJ2-4; 9 nucleotides line up with TRBD1. V trimming: 6 bases; J trimming: 4 bases; junction bases outside the gene matches: 7. The CDR3 is 15 amino acids. CDR1 is MDHEN and CDR2 is SYDVKM in the germline V gene. The CDR3 DNA sequence: TGTGCCAGCAGCCTCCAGGGGACAGGGAAAAACATTCAGTACTTC. This codes for CASSLQGTGKNIQYF.

The gene calls are TRBV10-3 and TRBJ2-7, with 10 bases that match TRBD2. The germline V gene has CDR1 ENHRY and CDR2 SYGVKD. With V trimmed by 3 bases and J by 3 bases, 11 bases remained unmatched. CDR3 size: 17 residues. The DNA for the CDR3 is TGTGCCATCAGTGATCTCGGAATAGCGGGAGGACTCTACGAGCAGTACTTC. Protein: CAISDLGIAGGLYEQYF.

This clone was counted only a few times. This chain connects TRBV2 to TRBJ2-7, with 7 bases aligning to TRBD1. CDR3 length: 13 residues. Germline CDR1 reads SNHLY; CDR2 reads FYNNEI. After removal of 8 bases from V and 9 bases from J, the junction contained 13 bases not matched to a gene. CDR3 sequence: CASAWDSGFRQYF. The CDR3 coding sequence is TGTGCCAGCGCGTGGGACAGTGGCTTCAGGCAGTACTTC.

In this sample, this clone turned up a few times. The chain employs TRBV5-8 and TRBJ1-4, with TRBD1 as a possible D gene (6 bases). The CDR3 is made up of 14 amino acids. The V gene's germline CDR1 is SGHTS and CDR2 YDEGEE. Trimming left V 1 base short and J 4 bases short, with 8 bases between. The CDR3 reads CASSLQGFNEKLFF. CDR3 DNA: TGTGCCAGCAGCTTGCAGGGGTTTAATGAAAAACTGTTTTTT.

Only one count was recorded for this clone. The CDR3, as DNA: TGTGCCAGAAGCTTGGGAGGGAGGGTGTCTGGGGCCAACGTCCTGACTTTC. Protein product: CARSLGGRVSGANVLTF. J is TRBJ2-6 and V is TRBV5-3, with 7 bases aligning to TRBD2. TRBV5-3 counts as an open reading frame of uncertain function. With 0 bases clipped from V and 1 base from J, the junction kept 4 bases outside the gene matches. This CDR3 has 17 amino acids.

A single count supports this clone. The genes are TRBV7-9 and TRBJ2-1, with 7 bases matching TRBD1. This CDR3 region has 14 residues. Germline V gives CDR1 SEHNR, CDR2 FQNEAQ (reference sequence). With V trimmed by 6 bases and J by 8 bases, 10 bases remained unmatched. The CDR3 region is CASSDRDPFDEQFF. CDR3 bases: TGTGCCAGCAGTGACAGGGATCCCTTCGATGAGCAGTTCTTC.

The chain carries TRBV5-1 and TRBJ1-4; 9 bases are a match to TRBD1. Losses at the gene ends were 5 bases for V and 3 bases for J; bases not matched to a gene: 8. CDR3 length: 16 residues. CDR1 is SGHRS and CDR2 is YFSETQ in the germline V gene. CDR3 DNA sequence: TGCGCCAGCAGGCCTACAGGGGGCTGGGCTAATGAAAAACTGTTTTTT. This encodes CASRPTGGWANEKLFF.

The chain employs TRBV5-1 and TRBJ2-2; 7 bases are a match to TRBD2. Germline CDR1 SGHRS, CDR2 YFSETQ. With 4 bases clipped from V and 2 bases from J, the junction kept 5 bases outside the gene matches. This CDR3 spans 15 amino acids. CDR3 bases: TGCGCCAGCAGCAACCGGGGGGAAAACACCGGGGAGCTGTTTTTT. Translating gives CASSNRGENTGELFF. Drawing the rest from reference TRBV5-1 and TRBJ2-2, the complete variable domain is KAGVTQTPRYLIKTRGQQVTLSCSPISGHRSVSWYQQTPGQGLQFLFEYFSETQRNKGNFPGRFSGRQFSNSRSEMNVSTLELGDSALYLCASSNRGENTGELFFGEGSRLTVL.

The rearrangement joins TRBV4-1 to TRBJ1-1, with D possibly being TRBD1 (5 bases). V was trimmed by 3 bases and J by 1 base, leaving 9 bases between them. This CDR3 spans 14 amino acids. The germline V gene has CDR1 MGHRA and CDR2 YSYEKL. The CDR3 DNA follows: TGCGCCAGCAGCCATTGGGGCGGGAACACTGAAGCTTTCTTT. Protein: CASSHWGGNTEAFF.

The chain employs TRBV5-1 and TRBJ1-3; the D is unclear. The CDR3 is 16 residues long. CDR1 and CDR2 (germline): SGHRS, YFSETQ. Deletions cut 0 bases from V and 4 bases from J, with 14 bases between. CDR3 bases: TGCGCCAGCAGCTTGGCCGGGGTGTCGCTCGGAAACACCATATATTTT. Its translation: CASSLAGVSLGNTIYF.